A selection of T cell receptor beta chains follows, all from one sample in a study of T cells in Graves' hyperthyroidism and ophthalmopathy. TCRdb redid the calling of the multiplex PCR reads with MiXCR, one entry per CDR3 protein. The table includes hundreds of thousands of distinct CDR3 sequences, 15% to 20% detected once. The specimen was blood. The receptor source for this set is a man in his forties with Graves' ophthalmopathy. Each CDR3 is given with its conserved first and last residue. The D gene is left open where the match is weak. Size values are once, few and many counts, or a class for expanded clones, and some rows have none.

size: NA; V: TRBV4-3; J: TRBJ2-2; D: NA; CDR3: CASSQVETANTGELFF; DNA: TGCGCCAGCAGCCAAGTCGAGACAGCGAACACCGGGGAGCTGTTTTTT
size: many; V: TRBV12-3/TRBV12-4; J: TRBJ1-5; D: NA; CDR3: CASTPRGDSNQPQHF; DNA: TGTGCCAGCACCCCGCGGGGCGATAGCAATCAGCCCCAGCATTTT
size: few; V: TRBV10-3; J: TRBJ2-5; D: NA; CDR3: CAISESKGSTKETQYF; DNA: TGTGCCATCAGTGAGTCGAAGGGGTCTACCAAAGAGACCCAGTACTTC
size: few; V: TRBV5-1; J: TRBJ2-3; D: TRBD2; CDR3: CASSLTSLTSGSTDTQYF; DNA: TGCGCCAGCAGCTTGACAAGTTTAACTAGCGGGAGCACAGATACGCAGTATTTT
size: few; V: TRBV28; J: TRBJ1-6; D: NA; CDR3: CASSLGGVHNSPLHF; DNA: TGTGCCAGCAGTTTAGGCGGGGTCCATAATTCACCCCTCCACTTT
size: many; V: TRBV7-3; J: TRBJ2-3; D: TRBD2; CDR3: CASSLKPLTSGGSPGADTQYF; DNA: TGTGCCAGCAGCTTAAAACCCCTAACTAGCGGAGGATCCCCCGGAGCAGATACGCAGTATTTT
size: NA; V: TRBV7-2; J: TRBJ2-2; D: NA; CDR3: CASTPAKNTGELFF; DNA: TGTGCCAGCACCCCAGCTAAGAACACCGGGGAGCTGTTTTTT
size: few; V: TRBV5-1; J: TRBJ2-5; D: NA; CDR3: CASGLRGRETQYF; DNA: TGCGCCAGCGGCCTCCGGGGGCGGGAGACCCAGTACTTC
size: NA; V: TRBV5-1; J: TRBJ2-7; D: NA; CDR3: CASSPQGGVSSYEQYF; DNA: TGCGCCAGCAGTCCGCAGGGGGGGGTGAGCTCCTACGAGCAGTACTTC
size: few; V: TRBV14; J: TRBJ2-3; D: NA; CDR3: CASSRNLGNTDTQYF; DNA: TGTGCCAGCAGCCGGAACCTCGGCAACACAGATACGCAGTATTTT
size: few; V: TRBV7-9; J: TRBJ2-7; D: TRBD1; CDR3: CASSFGTGGDEQYF; DNA: TGTGCCAGCAGCTTTGGGACAGGGGGTGATGAGCAGTACTTC
size: NA; V: TRBV3-1; J: TRBJ1-2; D: TRBD1; CDR3: CASSQGDRGRGYGYTF; DNA: TGTGCCAGCAGCCAAGGGGACAGGGGGCGAGGGTATGGCTACACCTTC
size: once; V: TRBV7-9; J: TRBJ1-5; D: NA; CDR3: CASSSSFTRSNQPQHF; DNA: TGTGCCAGCAGCTCATCATTCACCCGTAGCAATCAGCCCCAGCATTTT
size: few; V: TRBV7-3; J: TRBJ2-6; D: NA; CDR3: CASSLDAGYSGANVLTF; DNA: TGTGCCAGCAGCTTGGACGCCGGATACTCTGGGGCCAACGTCCTGACTTTC
size: many; V: TRBV6-4; J: TRBJ2-7; D: TRBD1; CDR3: CASSEGTGDRSEQYF; DNA: TGTGCCAGCAGTGAAGGGACAGGGGATCGTAGCGAGCAGTACTTC